A selection of T cell receptor beta chains follows, all from one sample in a study of cytotoxic CD8 clonotypes in ibrutinib-treated CLL. Profiling relied on immunoSEQ multiplex PCR, and the TCRdb table lists in-frame clones only, not all of them. The sample records about 120,000 clones, approximately 58% being singletons. The starting material was PBMCs, obtained after 24 months of ibrutinib treatment. These receptors all stem from a human donor with chronic lymphocytic leukemia. Each CDR3 is given with its conserved first and last residue. Fields, in order: V gene, J gene, D gene, clone size, CDR3 length, CDR3 DNA, CDR3 protein. D genes are given only for firm matches. Clone size appears in some rows only: once, few, many, or a class for an expanded clone.

v_call: TRBV18; j_call: TRBJ2-1; d_call: -; clone_size: -; cdr3_length: 16; cdr3_nt: TGTGCCAGCTCACCATTACTGGACGGAACCTACAATGAGCAGTTCTTC; cdr3_aa: CASSPLLDGTYNEQFF
v_call: TRBV5-1; j_call: TRBJ1-2; d_call: TRBD1; clone_size: many; cdr3_length: 13; cdr3_nt: TGCGCCAGCAGGGAGGGACAGCTCAACGGCTACACCTTC; cdr3_aa: CASREGQLNGYTF
v_call: TRBV4-3; j_call: TRBJ2-2; d_call: TRBD2; clone_size: -; cdr3_length: 16; cdr3_nt: TGCGCCAGCAGCCAAGTTAGCGGGGGTGCTACCGGGGAGCTGTTTTTT; cdr3_aa: CASSQVSGGATGELFF
v_call: TRBV11-3; j_call: TRBJ1-2; d_call: -; clone_size: -; cdr3_length: 13; cdr3_nt: TGTGCCACCAACCGGGGGGGCGATGGCGGCTACACCTTC; cdr3_aa: CATNRGGDGGYTF
v_call: TRBV7-3; j_call: TRBJ2-3; d_call: TRBD1; clone_size: few; cdr3_length: 17; cdr3_nt: TGTGCCAGCAGCCAAGGGACAGGGGTGTTCAGCACAGATACGCAGTATTTT; cdr3_aa: CASSQGTGVFSTDTQYF
v_call: TRBV19; j_call: TRBJ1-2; d_call: TRBD1; clone_size: -; cdr3_length: 13; cdr3_nt: TGTGCCAGTAGCCGACAGGGCGGGGATGGCTACACCTTC; cdr3_aa: CASSRQGGDGYTF
v_call: TRBV27; j_call: TRBJ1-1; d_call: -; clone_size: -; cdr3_length: 16; cdr3_nt: TGTGCCAGCAGTCTCCGGGGGCGGGTTAGGGGCACTGAAGCTTTCTTT; cdr3_aa: CASSLRGRVRGTEAFF
v_call: TRBV29-1; j_call: TRBJ1-1; d_call: -; clone_size: -; cdr3_length: 13; cdr3_nt: TGCAGCGTTGACTTCGGAGGGAGCACTGAAGCTTTCTTT; cdr3_aa: CSVDFGGSTEAFF
v_call: TRBV7-6; j_call: TRBJ2-3; d_call: -; clone_size: -; cdr3_length: 13; cdr3_nt: TGTGCCAGCAGCTTAAACGCGGGAGATACGCAGTATTTT; cdr3_aa: CASSLNAGDTQYF
v_call: TRBV10-3; j_call: TRBJ2-6; d_call: -; clone_size: -; cdr3_length: 15; cdr3_nt: TGTGCCATCAGTGGCTACCTCCCTGGGGCCAACGTCCTGACTTTC; cdr3_aa: CAISGYLPGANVLTF
v_call: TRBV16; j_call: TRBJ2-7; d_call: -; clone_size: -; cdr3_length: 14; cdr3_nt: TGTGCCAGCAGCCTAGGCGGGACAGCCTACGAGCAGTACTTC; cdr3_aa: CASSLGGTAYEQYF
v_call: TRBV7-8; j_call: TRBJ1-2; d_call: TRBD1; clone_size: few; cdr3_length: 16; cdr3_nt: TGTGCCAGCAGCTTACGGAACGACAGGGCGACGAATGGCTACACCTTC; cdr3_aa: CASSLRNDRATNGYTF
v_call: TRBV19; j_call: TRBJ1-5; d_call: TRBD1; clone_size: -; cdr3_length: 14; cdr3_nt: TGTGCCAGTAAACGGCAGGGGGCCTATCAGCCCCAGCATTTT; cdr3_aa: CASKRQGAYQPQHF
v_call: TRBV2; j_call: TRBJ1-2; d_call: TRBD1; clone_size: -; cdr3_length: 15; cdr3_nt: TGTGCCAGCAGTTCAAACACGGGACAGGGAAAAAACTACACCTTC; cdr3_aa: CASSSNTGQGKNYTF
v_call: TRBV20-1; j_call: TRBJ2-7; d_call: -; clone_size: -; cdr3_length: 11; cdr3_nt: TGCAGTGCTAGGACACGGTACGAGCAGTACTTC; cdr3_aa: CSARTRYEQYF
v_call: TRBV7-6; j_call: TRBJ2-3; d_call: -; clone_size: -; cdr3_length: 14; cdr3_nt: TGTGCCAGCAGCTCGGGGCTAGCCGAGGATACGCAGTATTTT; cdr3_aa: CASSSGLAEDTQYF
v_call: TRBV9; j_call: TRBJ2-7; d_call: -; clone_size: -; cdr3_length: 13; cdr3_nt: TGTGCCAGCAGCGTAGGGCCGGGGGACGAGCAGTACTTC; cdr3_aa: CASSVGPGDEQYF
v_call: TRBV20-1; j_call: TRBJ1-1; d_call: -; clone_size: -; cdr3_length: 11; cdr3_nt: TGCAGTGCTAGTCTGGACACTGAAGCTTTCTTT; cdr3_aa: CSASLDTEAFF
v_call: TRBV9; j_call: TRBJ1-4; d_call: TRBD1; clone_size: few; cdr3_length: 14; cdr3_nt: TGTGCCAGCTCTGCCGGGACAGGGAAAGAAAAACTGTTTTTT; cdr3_aa: CASSAGTGKEKLFF
v_call: TRBV18; j_call: TRBJ2-7; d_call: -; clone_size: -; cdr3_length: 13; cdr3_nt: TGTGCCAGCTCACCACCGGAGGGGTACGAGCAGTACTTC; cdr3_aa: CASSPPEGYEQYF
v_call: TRBV5-5; j_call: TRBJ1-2; d_call: -; clone_size: -; cdr3_length: 14; cdr3_nt: TGTGCCAGCAGCCCCCTCGGAGGGGACTATGGCTACACCTTC; cdr3_aa: CASSPLGGDYGYTF
v_call: TRBV29-1; j_call: TRBJ2-1; d_call: -; clone_size: few; cdr3_length: 11; cdr3_nt: TGCAGCGTGGACGGGTACAATGAGCAGTTCTTC; cdr3_aa: CSVDGYNEQFF
v_call: TRBV7-9; j_call: TRBJ2-2; d_call: -; clone_size: -; cdr3_length: 14; cdr3_nt: TGTGCCAGCAGCTTAGGGGACAACACCGGGGAGCTGTTTTTT; cdr3_aa: CASSLGDNTGELFF
v_call: TRBV6-5; j_call: TRBJ2-7; d_call: -; clone_size: once; cdr3_length: 14; cdr3_nt: TGTGCCAGCAGCGCTCAAAGGGGCAGCTACGAGCAGTACTTC; cdr3_aa: CASSAQRGSYEQYF
v_call: TRBV15; j_call: TRBJ2-7; d_call: TRBD1; clone_size: -; cdr3_length: 12; cdr3_nt: TGTGCCACCGGGACAGGGGCCTACGAGCAGTACTTC; cdr3_aa: CATGTGAYEQYF
v_call: TRBV5-6; j_call: TRBJ2-7; d_call: TRBD1; clone_size: once; cdr3_length: 15; cdr3_nt: TGTGCCAGCAGCTCACAAACAGGGGATTGGTACGAGCAGTACTTC; cdr3_aa: CASSSQTGDWYEQYF
v_call: TRBV7-9; j_call: TRBJ1-2; d_call: TRBD1; clone_size: -; cdr3_length: 15; cdr3_nt: TGTGCCAGCTTAATTAACAGGGGAGAAAGCTATGGCTACACCTTC; cdr3_aa: CASLINRGESYGYTF
v_call: TRBV9; j_call: TRBJ2-1; d_call: TRBD2; clone_size: few; cdr3_length: 19; cdr3_nt: TGTGCCAGCAGCGTAGGGACTAGCGGGGGATCGTCTGCCTACAATGAGCAGTTCTTC; cdr3_aa: CASSVGTSGGSSAYNEQFF
v_call: TRBV2; j_call: TRBJ1-6; d_call: -; clone_size: few; cdr3_length: 15; cdr3_nt: TGTGCCAGCAGTGAAGAGGGGATACGTAATTCACCCCTCCACTTT; cdr3_aa: CASSEEGIRNSPLHF
v_call: TRBV29-1; j_call: TRBJ2-1; d_call: -; clone_size: -; cdr3_length: 14; cdr3_nt: TGCAGCGTTGGGAGCGGGACAGACTACAATGAGCAGTTCTTC; cdr3_aa: CSVGSGTDYNEQFF
v_call: TRBV25-1; j_call: TRBJ2-3; d_call: TRBD2; clone_size: few; cdr3_length: 13; cdr3_nt: TGTGCCAGCAAAGTGGGGGGGGGAGATACGCAGTATTTT; cdr3_aa: CASKVGGGDTQYF
v_call: TRBV16; j_call: TRBJ2-3; d_call: TRBD2; clone_size: few; cdr3_length: 14; cdr3_nt: TGTGCCAGCAGCCAAGTAGCGGGGTCAGATACGCAGTATTTT; cdr3_aa: CASSQVAGSDTQYF
v_call: TRBV5-1; j_call: TRBJ1-2; d_call: -; clone_size: -; cdr3_length: 14; cdr3_nt: TGCGCCAGCAGCCCGCAGAAACCCTCTGATGGCTACACCTTC; cdr3_aa: CASSPQKPSDGYTF
v_call: TRBV19; j_call: TRBJ2-2; d_call: -; clone_size: -; cdr3_length: 14; cdr3_nt: TGTGCCAGTAGTATTTTGGCAGAGAGAGGGGAGCTGTTTTTT; cdr3_aa: CASSILAERGELFF
v_call: TRBV5-6; j_call: TRBJ2-5; d_call: TRBD2; clone_size: -; cdr3_length: 14; cdr3_nt: TGTGCCACCAAGACTAGCGGGGCGGGGGAGACCCAGTACTTC; cdr3_aa: CATKTSGAGETQYF
v_call: TRBV19; j_call: TRBJ1-5; d_call: -; clone_size: -; cdr3_length: 13; cdr3_nt: TGTGCCAGTAGTATAAGAGGGGAACAGCCCCAGCATTTT; cdr3_aa: CASSIRGEQPQHF
v_call: TRBV28; j_call: TRBJ2-6; d_call: -; clone_size: -; cdr3_length: 15; cdr3_nt: TGTGCCAGCCGGGTTTCACACTCTGGGGCCAACGTCCTGACTTTC; cdr3_aa: CASRVSHSGANVLTF
v_call: TRBV5-1; j_call: TRBJ2-7; d_call: -; clone_size: -; cdr3_length: 15; cdr3_nt: TGCGCCAGCAGCTTGGGTCAGGGACTCCCAAGCGAGCAGTACTTC; cdr3_aa: CASSLGQGLPSEQYF
v_call: TRBV29-1; j_call: TRBJ1-5; d_call: TRBD1; clone_size: -; cdr3_length: 12; cdr3_nt: TGCAGTTACAGGACAGGGGACCAGCCCCAGCATTTT; cdr3_aa: CSYRTGDQPQHF
v_call: TRBV5-1; j_call: TRBJ1-1; d_call: -; clone_size: -; cdr3_length: 16; cdr3_nt: TGCGCCAGCAGGTCCGAGTCAGGGGCCATGAACACTGAAGCTTTCTTT; cdr3_aa: CASRSESGAMNTEAFF